The 14 T cell receptor beta chains below were found in one sample sequenced in a study of shared clonotypes between healthy human individuals. The protocol was immunoSEQ multiplex PCR, while the TCRdb copy is restricted to in-frame clones and leaves out a portion. Here the sample spans fewer than 3 million clones, about 90% being singletons. Sequencing was performed on naive CD4+ T cells from PBMCs. Documented subset: CD45RA+ positively selected. The receptors stem from a man aged 18 to 30 in good health. Some clones in this sample may be carry-over from other donors' samples.

This clone has only one observation. The rearrangement joins TRBV19 to TRBJ2-5; no clear D gene. V was shortened by 5 bases and J by 11 bases, with 27 bases between the two germline ends. Germline CDR1 LNHDA, CDR2 SQIVND (reference sequence). This CDR3 comprises 16 residues. CDR3 bases: TGTGCCAGTAGTGATCTTGATCCCGAGGCCTCCGGTCTACAGTACTTC. Translation: CASSDLDPEASGLQYF.

This clone showed up just once. The gene calls are TRBV21-1 and TRBJ1-1. TRBV21-1 is a documented pseudogene. The CDR3 sequence is 13 residues long. The CDR3 is CASSKILWAEAFF. As DNA, the CDR3 is TGTGCCAGCAGCAAAATACTCTGGGCTGAAGCTTTCTTT.

V is TRBV11-2 and J is TRBJ2-1; the match to TRBD2 covers 14 bases. J gave up 3 bases and V 1 base, and 5 bases lay outside the gene matches. The CDR3 has 18 amino acids. Germline V gene lookup returns CDR1 SGHAT and CDR2 FQNNGV. Written as DNA, the CDR3 is TGTGCCAGCAGCTTAGCCGGACTAGCGGGAGGTTACTACAATGAGCAGTTCTTC. Its protein product is CASSLAGLAGGYYNEQFF.

The rearrangement uses TRBV6-5 and TRBJ1-2; TRBD1 aligns across 7 bases. Per the germline V gene, CDR1 is MNHEY and CDR2 is SVGAGI. V lost 5 bases, J lost 8 bases, and 14 bases stayed unmatched. The CDR3 loop spans 15 amino acids. CDR3 coding DNA: TGTGCCAGCAGTCCCCTAACGACAGGGTTAACCGGCTACACCTTC. Its protein is CASSPLTTGLTGYTF.

The V call is TRBV2, the J call TRBJ2-3; D is unresolved. V dropped 7 bases and J dropped 3 bases, with 11 bases sitting between them. Looked up from germline, CDR1 is SNHLY and CDR2 is FYNNEI. The CDR3 totals 13 residues. CDR3 residues: CASIFDPTDTQYF. The DNA of the CDR3 is TGTGCCAGCATTTTCGATCCGACAGATACGCAGTATTTT. Full variable domain (remainder filled in from reference TRBV2 and TRBJ2-3): EPEVTQTPSHQVTQMGQEVILRCVPISNHLYFYWYRQILGQKVEFLVSFYNNEISEKSEIFDDQFSVERPDGSNFTLKIRSTKLEDSAMYFCASIFDPTDTQYFGPGTRLTVL.

This rearrangement joins TRBV10-3 to TRBJ2-3; 7 bases fit TRBD1. The CDR3 covers 15 residues. The junction had 8 bases not matched to a gene; V was cut back by 8 bases and J by 0 bases. Germline CDR1 and CDR2: ENHRY and SYGVKD. The CDR3 DNA reads as TGTGCCATCGGGGGTAGGGGGCACAGCACAGATACGCAGTATTTT. This sequence encodes CAIGGRGHSTDTQYF.

The rearrangement uses TRBV27 and TRBJ2-7; tentatively, D is TRBD2 (5 bases). The V end lost 3 bases, the J end lost 3 bases, and 9 bases lay between the germline ends. The CDR3 covers 13 residues. Germline-derived CDR1 and CDR2 are MNHEY and SMNVEV (reference sequence). In DNA, the CDR3 is TGTGCCAGCAGTTTCCCAGGACTCTACGAGCAGTACTTC. This encodes CASSFPGLYEQYF.

The CDR3 DNA follows: TGCAGCCCGGGGACCCAGTACTTC. As protein: CSPGTQYF. The genes are TRBV20-1 and TRBJ2-5; D uncertain. Germline V gene sequence: CDR1 DFQATT, CDR2 SNEGSKA (reference sequence). This CDR3 is built from 8 residues.

The rearrangement joins TRBV29-1 to TRBJ2-2; 8 bases align to TRBD1. Germline trimming cut 6 bases from V and 6 bases from J; bases unmatched to any gene: 6. Germline CDR1 and CDR2: SQVTM and ANQGSEA. CDR3 length: 13 amino acids. The CDR3 DNA reads as TGCAGCGTCCGGGACAGGTATCCCGGGGAGCTGTTTTTT. Translating it yields CSVRDRYPGELFF.

In this sample, this clone turned up once. The rearrangement uses TRBV18 and TRBJ1-5, with 7 bases aligning to TRBD1. CDR3 length equals 16 residues. J lost 1 base, V lost 3 bases, and 6 bases had no gene match. Germline V gene sequence: CDR1 KGHSH, CDR2 LQKENI. This CDR3 is CASSPTTGISNQPQHF. The CDR3, as DNA: TGTGCCAGCTCACCTACGACAGGGATCAGCAATCAGCCCCAGCATTTT.

This sequence joins TRBV28 and TRBJ2-7; 8 nucleotides agree with TRBD1. V dropped 7 bases and J dropped 3; count of bases not matched to a gene: 8. The CDR3 covers 14 residues. Germline assignment: CDR1 MDHEN and CDR2 SYDVKM. The CDR3: CASNPPGGDYEQYF. In DNA, the CDR3 is TGTGCCAGCAATCCCCCAGGGGGCGACTACGAGCAGTACTTC.

The V call is TRBV18, the J call TRBJ1-3; tentatively, D is TRBD1 (5 bases). Germline V gene lookup returns CDR1 KGHSH and CDR2 LQKENI. The CDR3 is made up of 16 amino acids. Trimming stripped 3 bases from V and 4 bases from J, with 16 bases between. This chain's CDR3 is CASSPKAGNGGNTIYF. As DNA, the CDR3 is TGTGCCAGCTCACCCAAGGCAGGGAACGGCGGAAACACCATATATTTT.

The V and J genes are TRBV29-1 and TRBJ2-3, with 9 bases matching TRBD2. Per the germline V gene, CDR1 is SQVTM and CDR2 is ANQGSEA. J gave up 3 bases and V 4 bases, and 5 bases lay outside the gene matches. The CDR3 extends over 14 amino acids. CDR3 sequence: CSVGIAGATDTQYF. In DNA form, the CDR3 reads TGCAGCGTTGGGATAGCGGGAGCGACAGATACGCAGTATTTT.

CDR3 nucleotide sequence: TGTGCCAGCAGTTTGGCCGGGAACTCTGGAAACACCATATATTTT. Amino acids: CASSLAGNSGNTIYF. The chain links TRBV9 to TRBJ1-3; no firm D call. V shed 5 bases and J shed 0 bases, with 12 bases lying between them. The CDR3 contains 15 residues. Germline loops: CDR1 SGDLS, CDR2 YYNGEE.